One sample yielded the 8 T cell receptor beta chains listed below, sequenced in a study of blood T cell repertoires in COVID-19. TCRdb's copy holds only in-frame clones and misses some; the assay was immunoSEQ multiplex PCR. The sample has some 400,000 clones, over 75% seen once. Sequencing was performed on PBMCs or T cells enriched from blood (not recorded which). These receptors all stem from a man younger than 40 who had recovered from COVID-19.

CDR3 protein: CATSDPKAAQPQHF. The CDR3 DNA reads TGTGCCACCAGTGACCCCAAAGCGGCTCAGCCCCAGCATTTT. The chain uses TRBV24-1 and TRBJ1-5, with D hard to call. CDR3 length equals 14 residues. CDR1 and CDR2 (germline): KGHDR, SFDVKD. V shed 4 bases and J shed 6 bases, with 12 bases lying between them.

V usage is TRBV4-2 and J usage is TRBJ2-1; 13 positions agree with TRBD2. This CDR3 contains 17 residues. The germline V gene encodes CDR1 LGHNA and CDR2 YNFKEQ. Trimming cost V 4 bases and J 8 bases; bases outside gene matches: 11. The CDR3 region has the DNA TGTGCCAGCAGCCCTGGGACTAGCGGGACCCTCCGGGATGAGCAGTTCTTC. Residues: CASSPGTSGTLRDEQFF.

The V and J genes are TRBV28 and TRBJ2-3; 12 nucleotides align to TRBD2. The junction had 6 bases not matched to a gene; V was cut back by 6 bases and J by 5 bases. This CDR3 contains 15 residues. Germline CDR1 and CDR2: MDHEN and SYDVKM. CDR3 sequence (DNA): TGTGCCAGCAGCAGACTAGCGGGGGCGGGAGATACGCAGTATTTT. This gives the protein CASSRLAGAGDTQYF.

This chain connects TRBV7-2 to TRBJ1-3; 7 nucleotides match TRBD1. Germline loops: CDR1 SGHTA, CDR2 FQGNSA. This CDR3 is built from 19 residues. V gave up 5 bases and J gave up 0 bases; unmatched junction bases: 16. In nucleotides, the CDR3 is TGTGCCAGCAGCCTTGGACAGGCGTACCCATACTCCTCTGGAAACACCATATATTTT. It translates to CASSLGQAYPYSSGNTIYF.

This sequence joins TRBV7-8 and TRBJ1-2; TRBD1 matches 7 bases. The CDR3 contains 13 residues. Trimming cost V 10 bases and J 2 bases; bases outside gene matches: 7. The germline V gene has CDR1 SGHVS and CDR2 FQNEAQ. This chain's CDR3 is CATATGINYGYTF. The CDR3 coding sequence is TGTGCCACGGCGACAGGGATAAACTATGGCTACACCTTC. The full variable domain, completed using reference TRBV7-8 and TRBJ1-2, is GAGVSQSPRYKVAKRGQDVALRCDPISGHVSLFWYQQALGQGPEFLTYFQNEAQLDKSGLPSDRFFAERPEGSVSTLKIQRTQQEDSAVYLCATATGINYGYTFGSGTRLTVV.

The CDR3 region has the DNA TGTGCCATCAGTCAAGGACTAGAAAACAATGAGCAGTTCTTC. It yields the protein CAISQGLENNEQFF. This chain joins TRBV10-3 and TRBJ2-1; 7 bases are a match to TRBD2. V dropped 5 bases and J dropped 5; count of bases not matched to a gene: 6. Germline CDR1 is ENHRY and CDR2 is SYGVKD. The CDR3 loop spans 14 amino acids.

This clone appeared a few times. The rearrangement links TRBV7-8 to TRBJ2-7; D may be TRBD2 (5 bases). This CDR3 contains 13 residues. The germline V and J ends were trimmed by 0 bases and 3 bases, with 6 bases remaining between them. CDR1 and CDR2 from the germline V gene are SGHVS and FQNEAQ. CDR3 protein: CASSLARDYEQYF. The DNA of the CDR3 is TGTGCCAGCAGCTTAGCTCGGGACTACGAGCAGTACTTC.

This chain links TRBV7-9 with TRBJ2-7; a weak D match, TRBD1 (5 bases). This CDR3 has 15 residues. Deletions cut 5 bases from V and 2 bases from J, with 16 bases between. The V gene's germline CDR1 is SEHNR and CDR2 FQNEAQ (reference sequence). This CDR3 is CASSPLTVSAYEQYF. The CDR3 nucleotides read TGTGCCAGCAGCCCCCTGACAGTGTCCGCCTACGAGCAGTACTTC.